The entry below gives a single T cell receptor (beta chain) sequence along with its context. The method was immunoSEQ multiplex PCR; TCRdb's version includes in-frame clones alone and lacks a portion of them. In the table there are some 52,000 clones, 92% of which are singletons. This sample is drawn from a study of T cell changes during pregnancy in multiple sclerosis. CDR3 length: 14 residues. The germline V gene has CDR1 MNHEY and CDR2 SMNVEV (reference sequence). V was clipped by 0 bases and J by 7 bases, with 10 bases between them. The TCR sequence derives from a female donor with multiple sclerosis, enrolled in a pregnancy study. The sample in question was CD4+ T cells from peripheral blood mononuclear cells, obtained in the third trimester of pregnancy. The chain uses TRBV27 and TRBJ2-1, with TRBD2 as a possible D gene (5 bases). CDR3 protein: CASSLSRTENEQFF. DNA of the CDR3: TGTGCCAGCAGTTTATCTAGGACTGAGAATGAGCAGTTCTTC.